This is a list of T cell receptor beta chains from one sample in a study of chemoradiotherapy in HPV16-positive cancers. Assay used: immunoSEQ multiplex PCR; TCRdb lists only in-frame clones, some missing. Among more than 15,000 clones listed, 75% to 85% were seen once. The material was obtained from a patient who underwent chemoradiotherapy. The receptors stem from a human donor with HPV-associated anogenital cancer. Each CDR3 is given with its conserved first and last residue. D genes are given only for firm matches. Only part of the rows carry a size: once, few, many, or a class if the clone is expanded.

size	D	J	V	CDR3	DNA
.	.	TRBJ1-6	TRBV6-5	CASSYDYRDSPLHF	TGTGCCAGCAGTTATGACTACAGGGATTCACCCCTCCACTTT
.	.	TRBJ1-1	TRBV25-1	CASSERGAEAFF	TGTGCCAGCAGTGAGAGGGGGGCTGAAGCTTTCTTT
few	TRBD2	TRBJ2-1	TRBV4-3	CASSQEGLAGLPNEQFF	TGCGCCAGCAGCCAAGAAGGCTTAGCGGGCTTACCCAATGAGCAGTTCTTC
.	.	TRBJ2-7	TRBV9	CASSAPNSYEQYF	TGTGCCAGCAGCGCCCCGAACTCCTACGAGCAGTACTTC
.	.	TRBJ2-7	TRBV2	CASKGQGLPYEQYF	TGTGCCAGCAAGGGTCAGGGTCTACCCTACGAGCAGTACTTC
.	.	TRBJ2-4	TRBV28	CASSGDRNVAKNIQYF	TGTGCCAGCAGTGGGGACCGCAACGTGGCCAAAAACATTCAGTACTTC
.	.	TRBJ1-2	TRBV5-1	CASSLKSGGYGYTF	TGCGCCAGCAGCTTAAAATCCGGGGGCTATGGCTACACCTTC
.	.	TRBJ2-1	TRBV4-3	CASSSIHNEQFF	TGCGCCAGCAGCTCCATCCACAATGAGCAGTTCTTC
.	.	TRBJ2-1	TRBV21-1	CASSLLAGGCNEQFF	TGTGCCAGCAGCCTTCTAGCGGGGGGATGCAATGAGCAGTTCTTC
.	.	TRBJ2-5	TRBV11-1	CASSLAQWQETQYF	TGTGCCAGCAGCTTAGCGCAATGGCAAGAGACCCAGTACTTC
.	TRBD1	TRBJ1-4	TRBV6-1	CASSVDRVREKLFF	TGTGCCAGCAGTGTAGACAGGGTTCGCGAAAAACTGTTTTTT
.	TRBD1	TRBJ2-7	TRBV7-2	CASSLTWTGPYEQYF	TGTGCCAGCAGCTTAACTTGGACAGGACCGTACGAGCAGTACTTC
.	.	TRBJ1-2	TRBV5-6	CASSSGQRYGYTF	TGTGCCAGCAGCAGTGGACAGCGTTATGGCTACACCTTC
.	TRBD1	TRBJ1-2	TRBV4-1	CASSQDWGTGSNYGYTF	TGCGCCAGCAGCCAAGATTGGGGGACAGGGTCTAACTATGGCTACACCTTC
.	.	TRBJ1-3	TRBV7-9	CASSLAMGNTIYF	TGTGCCAGCAGCTTAGCGATGGGAAACACCATATATTTT
.	.	TRBJ2-1	TRBV9	CASSVSPYNNEQFF	TGTGCCAGCAGCGTATCGCCCTACAACAATGAGCAGTTCTTC
.	.	TRBJ1-5	TRBV6-5	CASTLLAGAQPQHF	TGTGCCAGCACCCTACTTGCGGGAGCTCAGCCCCAGCATTTT
.	.	TRBJ2-7	TRBV4-1	CASSQAPVGQGYEQYF	TGCGCCAGCAGCCAAGCTCCCGTAGGGCAGGGCTACGAGCAGTACTTC
.	.	TRBJ1-1	TRBV6-5	CASSSQPDRTNTEAFF	TGTGCCAGCAGTTCTCAGCCCGACAGGACCAACACTGAAGCTTTCTTT
.	TRBD1	TRBJ2-1	TRBV27	CASSLGQGAHNEQFF	TGTGCCAGCAGTTTGGGGCAGGGGGCCCACAATGAGCAGTTCTTC
.	.	TRBJ1-5	TRBV2	CASKKSEGNQPQHF	TGTGCCAGCAAGAAATCGGAAGGCAATCAGCCCCAGCATTTT
.	.	TRBJ2-5	TRBV7-2	CASSFEGGQETQYF	TGTGCCAGCAGCTTCGAAGGGGGGCAAGAGACCCAGTACTTC
few	.	TRBJ1-2	TRBV7-2	CASSLRGGGYTF	TGTGCCAGCAGCCTCAGGGGTGGCGGCTACACCTTC
once	.	TRBJ1-1	TRBV4-3	CASSLQQRGNTEAFF	TGCGCCAGCAGCCTACAACAGCGAGGGAACACTGAAGCTTTCTTT
.	.	TRBJ1-2	TRBV19	CASRAAGFGYTF	TGTGCCAGTAGGGCTGCGGGGTTCGGCTACACCTTC